Sequencing of this T cell receptor beta chain was carried out in a study of blood T cell repertoires in COVID-19. Study at large: Acute and convalescent COVID-19 specimens originated in the United States, Italy and Spain. Sources were T cells, B-cell-depleted T cells, or PBMCs; the material itself was cDNA or gDNA.

Germline-derived CDR1 and CDR2 are MDHEN and SYDVKM. V lost 6 bases and J lost 0, with 9 bases in between. The CDR3 is 14 amino acids. In the original workflow: Estimation of nucleated cell counts was performed using reference gene primer amplification. Produced via immunoSEQ multiplex PCR; TCRdb's table is partial and in-frame only. D and trimming come from the DNA, and the V and J calls and clone size come from that table. The table has fewer than 150,000 clones, around 84% seen once; the top ten hold 10% to 15%. The chain uses TRBV28 and TRBJ1-3, with D uncertain. The sample comprised peripheral blood. This receptor was identified in a human donor in a cohort sampled during active COVID-19. The DNA of the CDR3 is TGTGCCAGCAGGAAACAGCTCTCTGGAAACACCATATATTTT. This gives the protein CASRKQLSGNTIYF.